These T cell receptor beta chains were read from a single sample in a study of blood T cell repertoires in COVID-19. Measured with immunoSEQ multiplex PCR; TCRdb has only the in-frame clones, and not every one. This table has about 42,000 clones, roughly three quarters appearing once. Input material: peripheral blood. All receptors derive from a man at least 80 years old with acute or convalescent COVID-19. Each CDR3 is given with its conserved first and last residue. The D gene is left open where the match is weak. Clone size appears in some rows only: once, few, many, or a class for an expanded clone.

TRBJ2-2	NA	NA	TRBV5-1	TGCGCCAGCAGCTTGGGGCCAGACACCGGGGAGCTGTTTTTT	CASSLGPDTGELFF
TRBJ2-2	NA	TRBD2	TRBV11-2	TGTGCCAGCAGCGCCGCTAGCGGGGGGGCCACCGGGGAGCTGTTTTTT	CASSAASGGATGELFF
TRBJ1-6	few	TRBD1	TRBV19	TGTGCCAGTAGTATAGCCCGGGACAGGGGCTTTAATTCACCCCTCCACTTT	CASSIARDRGFNSPLHF
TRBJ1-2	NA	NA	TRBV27	TGTGCCAGCAGTTTAGGTGGGCAGCCCTATGGCTACACCTTC	CASSLGGQPYGYTF
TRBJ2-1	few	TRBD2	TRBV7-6	TGTGCCAGCAGCTTACAGACGGGAGGGCCTAATGAGCAGTTCTTC	CASSLQTGGPNEQFF
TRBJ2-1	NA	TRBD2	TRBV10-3	TGTGCCATCGGGGGGGACAATGAGCAGTTCTTC	CAIGGDNEQFF
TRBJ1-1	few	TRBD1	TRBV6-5	TGTGCCAGCAGTTCCGGGGACAGGAACACTGAAGCTTTCTTT	CASSSGDRNTEAFF
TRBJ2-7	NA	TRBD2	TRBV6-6	TGTGCCAGCAGTCCCGGACTGTTGACTAGCGGGGCCTACGAGCAGTACTTC	CASSPGLLTSGAYEQYF
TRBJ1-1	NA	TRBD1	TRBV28	TGTGCCAGCAGTTTGGGACAGACGAACACTGAAGCTTTCTTT	CASSLGQTNTEAFF
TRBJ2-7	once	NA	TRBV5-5	TGTGCCAGCAGCCCGACAGGACCCTACGAGCAGTACTTC	CASSPTGPYEQYF
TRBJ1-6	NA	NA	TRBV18	TGTGCCAGCTCAGCCGACACGAATAATTCACCCCTCCACTTT	CASSADTNNSPLHF
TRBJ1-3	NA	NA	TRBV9	TGTGCCAGCAGCGTAGCCAGCTCTGGAAACACCATATATTTT	CASSVASSGNTIYF
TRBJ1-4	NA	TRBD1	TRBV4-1	TGCGCCAGCAGCCAAGAGACAGGGGTGGATGAAAAACTGTTTTTT	CASSQETGVDEKLFF
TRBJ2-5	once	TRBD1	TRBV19	TGTGCCAGTAGTAAGGACAGGGGGGAGACCCAGTACTTC	CASSKDRGETQYF
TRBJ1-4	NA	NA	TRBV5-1	TGCGCCAGCAGCTTGACAGGGCGAAGTGAAAAACTGTTTTTT	CASSLTGRSEKLFF
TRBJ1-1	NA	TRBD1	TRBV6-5	TGTGCCAGCAGCCCGGTCCTGGGACAGTACACTGAAGCTTTCTTT	CASSPVLGQYTEAFF
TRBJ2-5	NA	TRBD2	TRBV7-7	TGTGCCAGCAGCTTGCAGCGGGGGGGGGAGACCCAGTACTTC	CASSLQRGGETQYF
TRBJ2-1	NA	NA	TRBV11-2	TGTGCCAGCAGCTCACGGTCAGGGGAGCCCTACAATGAGCAGTTCTTC	CASSSRSGEPYNEQFF
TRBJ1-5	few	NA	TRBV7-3	TGTGCCAGCAGCTTACGGGGGGTTAATCAGCCCCAGCATTTT	CASSLRGVNQPQHF
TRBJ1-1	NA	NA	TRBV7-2	TGTGCCAGCAGCTTAAAGAGGGTGGCGGGGCCGAACACTGAAGCTTTCTTT	CASSLKRVAGPNTEAFF
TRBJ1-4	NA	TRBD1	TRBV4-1	TGCGCCAGCAGCCACTTGGGGACAGGAATTAATGAAAAACTGTTTTTT	CASSHLGTGINEKLFF
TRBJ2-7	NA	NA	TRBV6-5	TGTGCCAGCAGGACAGAATACGAGCAGTACTTC	CASRTEYEQYF
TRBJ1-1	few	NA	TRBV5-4	TGTGCCAGCAGCTTGGGCGCCTCGGGCACTGAAGCTTTCTTT	CASSLGASGTEAFF
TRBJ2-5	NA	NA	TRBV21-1	TGTGCCAGCAGCAATGGGGGCCTGGAGACCCAGTACTTC	CASSNGGLETQYF
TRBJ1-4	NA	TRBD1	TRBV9	TGTGCCAGCAGCGTAGGGCCGGGACAGGGGAATGAAAAACTGTTTTTT	CASSVGPGQGNEKLFF
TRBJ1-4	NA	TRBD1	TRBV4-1	TGCGCCAGCAGCCAAAACAGGGGTGGGTATGAAAAACTGTTTTTT	CASSQNRGGYEKLFF
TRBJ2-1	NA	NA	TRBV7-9	TGTGCCAGCATCCCGGGGTCCTACAATGAGCAGTTCTTC	CASIPGSYNEQFF
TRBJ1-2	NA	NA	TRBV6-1	TGTGCCAGCAGTTTCTTACAGGGAGATGGCTACACCTTC	CASSFLQGDGYTF
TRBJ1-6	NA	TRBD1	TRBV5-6	TGTGCCAGCAGCTTCTACCGGGCTGACAGGGGGCTAAGGACACCCCTCCACTTT	CASSFYRADRGLRTPLHF
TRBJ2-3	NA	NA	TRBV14	TGTGCCAGCAGCCAATTTCGGACAGCTAGCACAGATACGCAGTATTTT	CASSQFRTASTDTQYF
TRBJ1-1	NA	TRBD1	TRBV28	TGTGCCAGCAGTAAAACAGGGGGCGCCGGCACTGAAGCTTTCTTT	CASSKTGGAGTEAFF
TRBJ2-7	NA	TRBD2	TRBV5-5	TGTGCCAGCAGCCACGGGGGGTCTTACTACGAGCAGTACTTC	CASSHGGSYYEQYF
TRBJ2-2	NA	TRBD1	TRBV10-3	TGTGCCAGCTGGGGACAGGGAGGGACCGGGGAGCTGTTTTTT	CASWGQGGTGELFF
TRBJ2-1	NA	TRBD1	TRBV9	TGTGCCAGCAGCCCGGGACAGGGGGCGCGTAATGAGCAGTTCTTC	CASSPGQGARNEQFF
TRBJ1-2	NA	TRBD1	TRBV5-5	TGTGCCAGCAGCTGGGGACAGGCTGACTCTGGCTACACCTTC	CASSWGQADSGYTF
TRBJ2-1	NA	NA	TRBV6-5	TGTGCCAGCAGGACCGGGACATACAATGAGCAGTTCTTC	CASRTGTYNEQFF
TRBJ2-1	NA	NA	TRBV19	TGTGCCAGTAGTATCGGACTGAATGAGCAGTTCTTC	CASSIGLNEQFF
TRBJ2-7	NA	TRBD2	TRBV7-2	TGTGCCAGCAGCTGGGGGACTAGCCTCAGCGAGCAGTACTTC	CASSWGTSLSEQYF
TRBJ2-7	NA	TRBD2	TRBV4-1	TGCGCCAGCAGCCAAGAAGGTAGCGGGCCCAGCTCCTACGAGCAGTACTTC	CASSQEGSGPSSYEQYF
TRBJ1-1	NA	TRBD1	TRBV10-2	TGCGCCAGCAGTGCCCCGGGACAGGGGCTCTCTGAAGCTTTCTTT	CASSAPGQGLSEAFF
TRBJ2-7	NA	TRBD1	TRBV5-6	TGTGCCAGCAGCTTGGATCTCCAGGGGGCGCGTGGTGGTGTGCAGTACTTC	CASSLDLQGARGGVQYF
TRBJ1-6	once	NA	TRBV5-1	TGCGCCAGCAGCGCGGATATCAATAATTCACCCCTCCACTTT	CASSADINNSPLHF
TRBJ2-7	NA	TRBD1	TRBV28	TGTGCCAGCAGTTTAGAGGCAGGGGGAATATCCTACGAGCAGTACTTC	CASSLEAGGISYEQYF
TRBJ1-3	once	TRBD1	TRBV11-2	TGTGCCAGCAGCTTAGGGGCGGGGACAGGCCGCTCTGGAAACACCATATATTTT	CASSLGAGTGRSGNTIYF
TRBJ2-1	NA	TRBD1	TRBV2	TGTGCCAGCAGGGGACAGTACAATGAGCAGTTCTTC	CASRGQYNEQFF
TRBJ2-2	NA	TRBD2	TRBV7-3	TGTGCCAGCAGCTTAGGTAGCGGGAGAACCGGGGAGCTGTTTTTT	CASSLGSGRTGELFF
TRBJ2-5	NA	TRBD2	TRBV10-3	TGTGCCATCAGTGTAGCGGGGGGGCTTGGAGAGACCCAGTACTTC	CAISVAGGLGETQYF
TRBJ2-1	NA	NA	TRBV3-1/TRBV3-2	TGTGCCAGCAGCCAAGATTCGGGTAGCGCTTACAATGAGCAGTTCTTC	CASSQDSGSAYNEQFF
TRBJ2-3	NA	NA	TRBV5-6	TGTGCCAGCAGCTTGGTGCAACCACTTAGCACAGATACGCAGTATTTT	CASSLVQPLSTDTQYF
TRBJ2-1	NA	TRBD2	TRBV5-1	TGCGCCAGCAGCTTGGCGGCTAGCGGGAGGGCCTACTACAATGAGCAGTTCTTC	CASSLAASGRAYYNEQFF
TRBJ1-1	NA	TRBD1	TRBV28	TGTGCCAGCAGCCAACGGGACAGGGGGCGAGCTTTCTTT	CASSQRDRGRAFF
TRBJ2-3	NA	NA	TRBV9	TGTGCCAGCAGCATTACAGGGAAGTCCCAGTATTTT	CASSITGKSQYF
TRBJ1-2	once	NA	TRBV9	TGTGCCAGCAGCGTAGGAGCCCAGGGTGGGAGCTACACCTTC	CASSVGAQGGSYTF